These T cell receptor beta chains were read from a single sample in a study of OX40 agonist ivuxolimab in advanced cancers. TCRdb's copy holds only in-frame clones and misses some; the assay was immunoSEQ multiplex PCR. The sample consists of about 120,000 clones, roughly nine tenths of them appearing once. This sample comprised CD4+ or CD8+ T cells sorted from blood, obtained in a trial of the OX40 agonist ivuxolimab. The receptor source for this set is an adult with an advanced solid tumor such as melanoma, head and neck, liver or kidney cancer. Each CDR3 is given with its conserved first and last residue. Fields, in order: CDR3 DNA, CDR3 protein, CDR3 length, J gene, D gene, V gene, clone size. D genes are given only for firm matches. The listing skips clone size in some rows; elsewhere it reads once, few, many or a size class.

CDR3nt: TGCGCCAGCACCATATCGGCACAGAGCTCTGGGGCCAACGTCCTGACTTTC
CDR3aa: CASTISAQSSGANVLTF
len: 17
j_gene: TRBJ2-6
d_gene: NA
v_gene: TRBV5-1
abundance: once

CDR3nt: TGTGCCAGCAGCTTAAACCCCCCCGGTAGCTTTCCCTACGAGCAGTACTTC
CDR3aa: CASSLNPPGSFPYEQYF
len: 17
j_gene: TRBJ2-7
d_gene: NA
v_gene: TRBV7-9
abundance: NA

CDR3nt: TGTGCCAGCAGTTCCGGCGGACGGGCTGCTGAGCAGTTCTTC
CDR3aa: CASSSGGRAAEQFF
len: 14
j_gene: TRBJ2-1
d_gene: NA
v_gene: TRBV28
abundance: NA

CDR3nt: TGTGCCAGCAGCCGGGGACAGCCCTACGAGCAGTACTTC
CDR3aa: CASSRGQPYEQYF
len: 13
j_gene: TRBJ2-7
d_gene: TRBD1
v_gene: TRBV5-6
abundance: NA

CDR3nt: TGTGCCAGTAGTAAACTAGGGACCGGGGAGCTGTTTTTT
CDR3aa: CASSKLGTGELFF
len: 13
j_gene: TRBJ2-2
d_gene: NA
v_gene: TRBV19
abundance: NA

CDR3nt: TGCGCCAGCAGCTTGGGGATAGCGGGGACCTACGAGCAGTACTTC
CDR3aa: CASSLGIAGTYEQYF
len: 15
j_gene: TRBJ2-7
d_gene: TRBD2
v_gene: TRBV5-1
abundance: NA

CDR3nt: TGTGCCAGCAGTCCTCCGGGACCGCCTTATGGCTACACCTTC
CDR3aa: CASSPPGPPYGYTF
len: 14
j_gene: TRBJ1-2
d_gene: NA
v_gene: TRBV9
abundance: NA

CDR3nt: TGTGCCATCAGTGACCGGACTAGCGGGATATCCGGGGAGCTGTTTTTT
CDR3aa: CAISDRTSGISGELFF
len: 16
j_gene: TRBJ2-2
d_gene: TRBD2
v_gene: TRBV10-3
abundance: few

CDR3nt: TGTGCCAGCAGTAATCAGGGGATTAGTGGCACAGATACGCAGTATTTT
CDR3aa: CASSNQGISGTDTQYF
len: 16
j_gene: TRBJ2-3
d_gene: NA
v_gene: TRBV28
abundance: NA

CDR3nt: TGTGCCAGCAGCTTGGCGGGGGAGGGGCCCCAGCATTTT
CDR3aa: CASSLAGEGPQHF
len: 13
j_gene: TRBJ1-5
d_gene: NA
v_gene: TRBV5-4
abundance: once

CDR3nt: TGCGCCAGCAGCATCGGAGGAAATGAAAAACTGTTTTTT
CDR3aa: CASSIGGNEKLFF
len: 13
j_gene: TRBJ1-4
d_gene: NA
v_gene: TRBV5-1
abundance: NA

CDR3nt: TGTGCCATCAGTGAGGGGGGGGCAGAGGGCTACACCTTC
CDR3aa: CAISEGGAEGYTF
len: 13
j_gene: TRBJ1-2
d_gene: NA
v_gene: TRBV10-3
abundance: NA

CDR3nt: TGTGCCAGCAGCTTGGGACAGGGCGCCACTGAAGCTTTCTTT
CDR3aa: CASSLGQGATEAFF
len: 14
j_gene: TRBJ1-1
d_gene: TRBD1
v_gene: TRBV5-6
abundance: NA

CDR3nt: TGTGCCAGCAGTGCCTTCGGGGATACGCAGTATTTT
CDR3aa: CASSAFGDTQYF
len: 12
j_gene: TRBJ2-3
d_gene: NA
v_gene: TRBV2
abundance: NA

CDR3nt: TGTGCCAGCAGCCCCGTGACATCTGGGGCCAACGTCCTGACTTTC
CDR3aa: CASSPVTSGANVLTF
len: 15
j_gene: TRBJ2-6
d_gene: NA
v_gene: TRBV4-2
abundance: once

CDR3nt: TGTGCCATCAGTGATTCGTCTGGGGGAGCTTTCTTT
CDR3aa: CAISDSSGGAFF
len: 12
j_gene: TRBJ1-1
d_gene: NA
v_gene: TRBV10-3
abundance: NA

CDR3nt: TGTGCCTGGAGGAGCAGGGACAATGAAAAACTGTTTTTT
CDR3aa: CAWRSRDNEKLFF
len: 13
j_gene: TRBJ1-4
d_gene: NA
v_gene: TRBV30
abundance: NA

CDR3nt: TGTGCCAGCAGCTTAGGGGCAGGAGATGAAGCTTTCTTT
CDR3aa: CASSLGAGDEAFF
len: 13
j_gene: TRBJ1-1
d_gene: NA
v_gene: TRBV7-8
abundance: NA

CDR3nt: TGTGCCAGCAGCTCGGGACAGTCTAGCAATCAGCCCCAGCATTTT
CDR3aa: CASSSGQSSNQPQHF
len: 15
j_gene: TRBJ1-5
d_gene: TRBD1
v_gene: TRBV7-2
abundance: NA

CDR3nt: TGTGCCAGCAGCTTAAACAGGCCCTACGAGCAGTACTTC
CDR3aa: CASSLNRPYEQYF
len: 13
j_gene: TRBJ2-7
d_gene: NA
v_gene: TRBV7-6
abundance: NA

CDR3nt: TGTGCCAGCTCACCACTAGAGGGGACTAATGAAAAACTGTTTTTT
CDR3aa: CASSPLEGTNEKLFF
len: 15
j_gene: TRBJ1-4
d_gene: NA
v_gene: TRBV18
abundance: once

CDR3nt: TGTGCCAGCAGCTTACTAGCGGATCGATCTGGGGCCAACGTCCTGACTTTC
CDR3aa: CASSLLADRSGANVLTF
len: 17
j_gene: TRBJ2-6
d_gene: TRBD2
v_gene: TRBV7-3
abundance: NA

CDR3nt: TGTGCCAGCAGCCACCGACAGGTAAACACTGAAGCTTTCTTT
CDR3aa: CASSHRQVNTEAFF
len: 14
j_gene: TRBJ1-1
d_gene: NA
v_gene: TRBV7-9
abundance: NA

CDR3nt: TGCGCCAGCAGCCAGGCGGACGGCGCTAGGGCTTTCTTT
CDR3aa: CASSQADGARAFF
len: 13
j_gene: TRBJ1-1
d_gene: NA
v_gene: TRBV4-1
abundance: once

CDR3nt: TGTGCCAGCAGTGAACAGGGGGCAGGGGAGCAGTACTTC
CDR3aa: CASSEQGAGEQYF
len: 13
j_gene: TRBJ2-7
d_gene: TRBD1
v_gene: TRBV6-1
abundance: NA

CDR3nt: TGCAGCGCGAACGGGCCCTTCCCAGCAGATACGCAGTATTTT
CDR3aa: CSANGPFPADTQYF
len: 14
j_gene: TRBJ2-3
d_gene: NA
v_gene: TRBV29-1
abundance: few

CDR3nt: TGTGCCAGCAGTTTTGATCGGAGTGGCTACACCTTC
CDR3aa: CASSFDRSGYTF
len: 12
j_gene: TRBJ1-2
d_gene: NA
v_gene: TRBV6-6
abundance: NA

CDR3nt: TGTGCCAGCAGTTTCGTCAGGGAAGGTGAAAAACTGTTTTTT
CDR3aa: CASSFVREGEKLFF
len: 14
j_gene: TRBJ1-4
d_gene: NA
v_gene: TRBV27
abundance: NA

CDR3nt: TGCAGTGTCAGGGGAACCGGGGAGCTGTTTTTT
CDR3aa: CSVRGTGELFF
len: 11
j_gene: TRBJ2-2
d_gene: NA
v_gene: TRBV20-1
abundance: NA

CDR3nt: TGTGCCTGGAGTCAAGGGACTGCCCTTCAGTACTTC
CDR3aa: CAWSQGTALQYF
len: 12
j_gene: TRBJ2-7
d_gene: NA
v_gene: TRBV30
abundance: NA

CDR3nt: TGTGCCAGCAGCCAATATCCTACCAGCTGGGGCGGTGGCAATCAGCCCCAGCATTTT
CDR3aa: CASSQYPTSWGGGNQPQHF
len: 19
j_gene: TRBJ1-5
d_gene: NA
v_gene: TRBV5-4
abundance: once

CDR3nt: TGTGCCAGCAGCCGACTAGCGGGAGGGGTAGTGAATGAGCAGTTCTTC
CDR3aa: CASSRLAGGVVNEQFF
len: 16
j_gene: TRBJ2-1
d_gene: TRBD2
v_gene: TRBV14
abundance: NA

CDR3nt: TGTGCCAGCAGCTTAGGGGGTGAGAGCGGGGAGCTGTTTTTT
CDR3aa: CASSLGGESGELFF
len: 14
j_gene: TRBJ2-2
d_gene: NA
v_gene: TRBV7-2
abundance: NA

CDR3nt: TGTGCCAGCAGCCAGGGGACAGGGAACTATGGCTACACCTTC
CDR3aa: CASSQGTGNYGYTF
len: 14
j_gene: TRBJ1-2
d_gene: TRBD1
v_gene: TRBV7-9
abundance: NA

CDR3nt: TGTGCCGGCAGCTTAGATTCTGGGAATCAGCCCCAGCATTTT
CDR3aa: CAGSLDSGNQPQHF
len: 14
j_gene: TRBJ1-5
d_gene: NA
v_gene: TRBV7-2
abundance: NA

CDR3nt: TGTGCCAGCAGTGAAATTTCCCAAGCTAACTATGGCTACACCTTC
CDR3aa: CASSEISQANYGYTF
len: 15
j_gene: TRBJ1-2
d_gene: NA
v_gene: TRBV6-1
abundance: NA

CDR3nt: TGCGCCAGCAGTCCTTACACCAAGAAGGTTGGGGAACAGGGAAATCAGCCCCAGCATTTT
CDR3aa: CASSPYTKKVGEQGNQPQHF
len: 20
j_gene: TRBJ1-5
d_gene: NA
v_gene: TRBV10-1
abundance: NA

CDR3nt: TGTGCCAGCTCACCCCTGACAGCGGACACCGGGGAGCTGTTTTTT
CDR3aa: CASSPLTADTGELFF
len: 15
j_gene: TRBJ2-2
d_gene: NA
v_gene: TRBV18
abundance: NA

CDR3nt: TGTGCCAGCAGTTCACGGGCTGAAGCTTTCTTT
CDR3aa: CASSSRAEAFF
len: 11
j_gene: TRBJ1-1
d_gene: NA
v_gene: TRBV7-9
abundance: NA

CDR3nt: TGTGCCAGCAGCCCCCCGGGACGGCAGAATTCACCCCTCCACTTT
CDR3aa: CASSPPGRQNSPLHF
len: 15
j_gene: TRBJ1-6
d_gene: NA
v_gene: TRBV7-9
abundance: NA

CDR3nt: TGTGCCAGCAGTCCCGGGAGCGGGGATTCGTTCTTC
CDR3aa: CASSPGSGDSFF
len: 12
j_gene: TRBJ2-1
d_gene: TRBD2
v_gene: TRBV27
abundance: once

CDR3nt: TGTGCCAGCAGCTTGTTGGTCGGGGAGCTGTTTTTT
CDR3aa: CASSLLVGELFF
len: 12
j_gene: TRBJ2-2
d_gene: NA
v_gene: TRBV5-4
abundance: NA

CDR3nt: TGTGCCAGCAGAAAGGCAGGGAGCACCGGGGAGCTGTTTTTT
CDR3aa: CASRKAGSTGELFF
len: 14
j_gene: TRBJ2-2
d_gene: NA
v_gene: TRBV6-5
abundance: once

CDR3nt: TGTGCCAGCAGGACAGGGGGCTGGGACTATGGCTACACCTTC
CDR3aa: CASRTGGWDYGYTF
len: 14
j_gene: TRBJ1-2
d_gene: TRBD1
v_gene: TRBV28
abundance: once

CDR3nt: TGTGCCAGCAGCCCGCGGACAGGGGCAGGGGCCAACGTCCTGACTTTC
CDR3aa: CASSPRTGAGANVLTF
len: 16
j_gene: TRBJ2-6
d_gene: TRBD1
v_gene: TRBV9
abundance: NA

CDR3nt: TGTGCCAGCACCCCTGAGGGGGGGTACACAGATACGCAGTATTTT
CDR3aa: CASTPEGGYTDTQYF
len: 15
j_gene: TRBJ2-3
d_gene: NA
v_gene: TRBV4-2
abundance: NA

CDR3nt: TGTGCCAGCAGCTTATACTTGAATGAGGGCCTCCGGGAGACCCAGTACTTC
CDR3aa: CASSLYLNEGLRETQYF
len: 17
j_gene: TRBJ2-5
d_gene: NA
v_gene: TRBV7-9
abundance: NA

CDR3nt: TGTGCCGGGACAGGTTATAACTATGGCTACACCTTC
CDR3aa: CAGTGYNYGYTF
len: 12
j_gene: TRBJ1-2
d_gene: TRBD1
v_gene: TRBV30
abundance: NA

CDR3nt: TGCAGCGTTCTGACCCCCGACTATGGCTACACCTTC
CDR3aa: CSVLTPDYGYTF
len: 12
j_gene: TRBJ1-2
d_gene: NA
v_gene: TRBV29-1
abundance: NA

CDR3nt: TGTGCCAGCAGTCAGGGTTTAGGCACTGAAGCTTTCTTT
CDR3aa: CASSQGLGTEAFF
len: 13
j_gene: TRBJ1-1
d_gene: NA
v_gene: TRBV2
abundance: NA

CDR3nt: TGTGCCAGCAGCTTAACGGGAAACAATGAGCAGTTCTTC
CDR3aa: CASSLTGNNEQFF
len: 13
j_gene: TRBJ2-1
d_gene: NA
v_gene: TRBV7-2
abundance: NA

CDR3nt: TGCGCCAGCAGCCAAGAGGCCCTAGTGGGGCAAGAGACCCAGTACTTC
CDR3aa: CASSQEALVGQETQYF
len: 16
j_gene: TRBJ2-5
d_gene: NA
v_gene: TRBV4-3
abundance: NA

CDR3nt: TGTGCCAGCAGCTTAGTTACTAGCGGGGACTACTCCTACAATGAGCAGTTCTTC
CDR3aa: CASSLVTSGDYSYNEQFF
len: 18
j_gene: TRBJ2-1
d_gene: TRBD2
v_gene: TRBV11-2
abundance: NA

CDR3nt: TGTGCCAGCAGGCCCCAGGGGGTTCTCTATGGCTACACCTTC
CDR3aa: CASRPQGVLYGYTF
len: 14
j_gene: TRBJ1-2
d_gene: TRBD1
v_gene: TRBV7-9
abundance: NA

CDR3nt: TGTGCCTGGAGTGCGACAGGGCTGGGTGAAAAACTGTTTTTT
CDR3aa: CAWSATGLGEKLFF
len: 14
j_gene: TRBJ1-4
d_gene: TRBD1
v_gene: TRBV30
abundance: NA